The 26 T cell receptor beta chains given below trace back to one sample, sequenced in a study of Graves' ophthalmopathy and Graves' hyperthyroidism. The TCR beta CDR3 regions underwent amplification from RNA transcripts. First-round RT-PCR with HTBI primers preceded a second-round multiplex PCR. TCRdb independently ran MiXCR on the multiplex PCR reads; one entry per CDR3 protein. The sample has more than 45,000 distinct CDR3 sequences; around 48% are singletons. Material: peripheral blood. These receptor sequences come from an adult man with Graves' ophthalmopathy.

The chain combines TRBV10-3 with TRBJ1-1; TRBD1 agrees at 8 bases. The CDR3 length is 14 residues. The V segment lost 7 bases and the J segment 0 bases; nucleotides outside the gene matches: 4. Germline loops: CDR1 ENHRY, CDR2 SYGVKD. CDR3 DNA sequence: TGTGCCATCACCAGGGGGCGGATGAACACTGAAGCTTTCTTT. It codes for CAITRGRMNTEAFF.

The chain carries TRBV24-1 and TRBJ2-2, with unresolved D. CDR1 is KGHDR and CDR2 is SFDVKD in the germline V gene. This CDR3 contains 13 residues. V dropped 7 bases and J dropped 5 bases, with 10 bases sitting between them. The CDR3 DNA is TGTGCCACCAGCCGCGGCGGTACCGGGGAGCTGTTTTTT. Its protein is CATSRGGTGELFF.

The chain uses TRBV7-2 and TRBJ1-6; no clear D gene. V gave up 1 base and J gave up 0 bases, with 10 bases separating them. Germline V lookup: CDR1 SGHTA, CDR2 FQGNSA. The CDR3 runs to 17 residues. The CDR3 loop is CASSLGPAASYNSPLHF. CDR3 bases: TGTGCCAGCAGCTTAGGGCCAGCGGCCTCCTATAATTCACCCCTCCACTTT.

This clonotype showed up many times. The CDR3 DNA reads TGTGCCAGCTGGGGGCGGGGGGGCCGAGAGACCCAGTACTTC. Translating it yields CASWGRGGRETQYF. The chain is built from TRBV3-1 and TRBJ2-5; 9 nucleotides agree with TRBD2. Germline CDR1 is LGHDT and CDR2 is YNNKEL (reference sequence). This CDR3 is 14 amino acids long. Trimming removed 8 bases from V and 4 bases from J; junction bases left unmatched: 8.

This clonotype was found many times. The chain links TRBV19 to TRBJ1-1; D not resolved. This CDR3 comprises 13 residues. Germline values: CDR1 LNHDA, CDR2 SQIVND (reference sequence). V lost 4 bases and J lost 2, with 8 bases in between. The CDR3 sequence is CASSTLFNTEAFF. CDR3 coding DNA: TGTGCCAGTAGTACCCTATTTAACACTGAAGCTTTCTTT. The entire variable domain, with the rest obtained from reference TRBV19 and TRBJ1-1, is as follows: DGGITQSPKYLFRKEGQNVTLSCEQNLNHDAMYWYRQDPGQGLRLIYYSQIVNDFQKGDIAEGYSVSREKKESFPLTVTSAQKNPTAFYLCASSTLFNTEAFFGQGTRLTVV.

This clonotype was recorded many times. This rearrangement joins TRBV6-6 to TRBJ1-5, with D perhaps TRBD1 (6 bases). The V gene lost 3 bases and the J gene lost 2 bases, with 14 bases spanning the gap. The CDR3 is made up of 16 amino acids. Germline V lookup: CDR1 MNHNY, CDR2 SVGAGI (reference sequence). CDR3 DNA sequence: TGTGCCAGCAGTTATACTTCAGGGGTGGGCAATCAGCCCCAGCATTTT. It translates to CASSYTSGVGNQPQHF.

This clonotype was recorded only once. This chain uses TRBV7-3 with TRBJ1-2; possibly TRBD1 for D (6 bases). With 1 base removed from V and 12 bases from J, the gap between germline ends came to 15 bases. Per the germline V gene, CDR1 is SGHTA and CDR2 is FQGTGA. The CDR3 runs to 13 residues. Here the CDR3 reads CASSLRRWGGHTF. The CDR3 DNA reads TGTGCCAGCAGCTTAAGACGTTGGGGGGGGCACACCTTC.

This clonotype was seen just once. The CDR3 loop is CASRLGLAGSWGGYTF. The CDR3 nucleotides read TGTGCCAGCAGACTCGGACTAGCGGGGTCGTGGGGTGGATACACCTTC. The gene calls are TRBV7-2 and TRBJ1-2; D is unclear. The CDR3 length is 16 residues. With 6 bases removed from V and 11 bases from J, the gap between germline ends came to 28 bases. The germline V gene has CDR1 SGHTA and CDR2 FQGNSA. Supplemented by reference TRBV7-2 and TRBJ1-2, the full variable domain reads GAGVSQSPSNKVTEKGKDVELRCDPISGHTALYWYRQSLGQGLEFLIYFQGNSAPDKSGLPSDRFSAERTGGSVSTLTIQRTQQEDSAVYLCASRLGLAGSWGGYTFGSGTRLTVV.

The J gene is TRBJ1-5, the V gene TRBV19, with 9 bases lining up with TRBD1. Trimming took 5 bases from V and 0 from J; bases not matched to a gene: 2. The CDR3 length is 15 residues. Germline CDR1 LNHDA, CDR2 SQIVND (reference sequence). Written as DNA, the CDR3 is TGTGCCAGTAGTGGGGACAGGGTTAGCAATCAGCCCCAGCATTTT. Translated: CASSGDRVSNQPQHF.

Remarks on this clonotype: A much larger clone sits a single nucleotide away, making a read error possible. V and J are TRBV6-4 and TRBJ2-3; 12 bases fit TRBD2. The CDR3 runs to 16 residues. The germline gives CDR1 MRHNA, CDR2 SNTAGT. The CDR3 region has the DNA TGTGCCAGCAGTGACACTAGCGGGGGGCCCGCAGATACGCAGTTTTTT. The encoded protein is CASSDTSGGPADTQFF.

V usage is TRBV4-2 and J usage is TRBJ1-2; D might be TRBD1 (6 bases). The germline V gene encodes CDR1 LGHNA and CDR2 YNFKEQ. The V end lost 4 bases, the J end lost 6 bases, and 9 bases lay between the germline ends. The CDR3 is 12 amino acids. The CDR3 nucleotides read TGTGCCAGCAGCCCTACAGGGAATGGCTACACCTTC. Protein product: CASSPTGNGYTF.

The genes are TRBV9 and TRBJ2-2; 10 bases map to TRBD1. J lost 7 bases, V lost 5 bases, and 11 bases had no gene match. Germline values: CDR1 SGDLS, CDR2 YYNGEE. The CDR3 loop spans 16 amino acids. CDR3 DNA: TGTGCCAGCAGTACCCGGGGACAGGGGTTCATCGGGGAGCTGTTTTTT. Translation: CASSTRGQGFIGELFF.

In nucleotides, the CDR3 is TGTGCCAGCAGCTCCCGGGACACTGAAGCTTTCTTT. As protein: CASSSRDTEAFF. The chain links TRBV7-2 to TRBJ1-1, with D unresolved. Germline V lookup: CDR1 SGHTA, CDR2 FQGNSA. This CDR3 is 12 amino acids long. V was cut by 4 bases and J by 3 bases, with 6 bases left in between.

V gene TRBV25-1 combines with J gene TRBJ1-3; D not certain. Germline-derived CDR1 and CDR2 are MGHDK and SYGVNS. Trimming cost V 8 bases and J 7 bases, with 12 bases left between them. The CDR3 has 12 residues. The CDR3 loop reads CASRPLGNTIYF. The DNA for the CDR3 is TGTGCCAGCCGACCCCTGGGGAACACCATATATTTT.

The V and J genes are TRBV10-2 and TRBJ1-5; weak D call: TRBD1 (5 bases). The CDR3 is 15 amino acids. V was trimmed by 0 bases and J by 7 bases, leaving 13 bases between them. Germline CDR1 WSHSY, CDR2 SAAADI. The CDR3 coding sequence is TGCGCCAGCAGTGAGTCGGGAGGGGAGGGGCAGCCCCAGCATTTT. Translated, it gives CASSESGGEGQPQHF.

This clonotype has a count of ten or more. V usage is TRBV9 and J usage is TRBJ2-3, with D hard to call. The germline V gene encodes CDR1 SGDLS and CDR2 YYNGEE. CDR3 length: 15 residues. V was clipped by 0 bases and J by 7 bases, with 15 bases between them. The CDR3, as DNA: TGTGCCAGCAGCGTAGAGGGCGGCTTCGGAAATACGCAGTATTTT. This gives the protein CASSVEGGFGNTQYF. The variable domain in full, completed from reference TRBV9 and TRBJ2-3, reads DSGVTQTPKHLITATGQRVTLRCSPRSGDLSVYWYQQSLDQGLQFLIQYYNGEERAKGNILERFSAQQFPDLHSELNLSSLELGDSALYFCASSVEGGFGNTQYFGPGTRLTVL.

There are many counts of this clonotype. The CDR3 is CASSRLAGGLETQYF. The DNA for the CDR3 is TGTGCCAGCAGCCGACTAGCGGGAGGTTTGGAGACCCAGTACTTC. The chain recombines TRBV7-3 with TRBJ2-5; TRBD2 agrees at 13 bases. The CDR3 is made up of 15 amino acids. The V gene end was trimmed by 5 bases and the J gene end by 5 bases; junction bases not matched to a gene: 5. CDR1 SGHTA and CDR2 FQGTGA come from the germline V gene.

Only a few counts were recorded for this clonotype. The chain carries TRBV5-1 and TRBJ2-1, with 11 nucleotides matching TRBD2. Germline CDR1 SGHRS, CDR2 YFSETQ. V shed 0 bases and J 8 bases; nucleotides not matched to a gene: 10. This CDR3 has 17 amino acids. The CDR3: CASSLGFLAGGRDEQFF. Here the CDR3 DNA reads TGCGCCAGCAGCTTGGGTTTCCTAGCGGGAGGTAGAGATGAGCAGTTCTTC.

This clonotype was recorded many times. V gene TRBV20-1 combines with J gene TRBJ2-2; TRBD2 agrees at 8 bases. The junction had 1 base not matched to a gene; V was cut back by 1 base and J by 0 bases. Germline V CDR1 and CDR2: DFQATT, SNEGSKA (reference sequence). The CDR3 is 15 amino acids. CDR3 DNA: TGCAGTGCTAGAGTTAGCGGGGCGAACACCGGGGAGCTGTTTTTT. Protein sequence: CSARVSGANTGELFF.

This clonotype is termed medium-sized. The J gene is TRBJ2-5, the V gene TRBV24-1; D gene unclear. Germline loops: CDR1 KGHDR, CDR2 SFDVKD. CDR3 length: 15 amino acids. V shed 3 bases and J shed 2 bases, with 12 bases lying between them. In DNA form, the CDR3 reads TGTGCCACCAGTGATGGGTGGGGTAGGCAAGAGACCCAGTACTTC. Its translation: CATSDGWGRQETQYF.

CDR3 in amino acids: CASSLSGGLEAFF. The CDR3 nucleotides read TGTGCCAGCAGCTTAAGCGGGGGGCTTGAAGCTTTCTTT. V gene TRBV7-3 combines with J gene TRBJ1-1; weak D call: TRBD1 (6 bases). V was shortened by 1 base and J by 7 bases, with 10 bases between the two germline ends. The CDR3 is 13 residues long. Germline CDR1 and CDR2: SGHTA and FQGTGA. The full variable domain, rest sourced from reference TRBV7-3 and TRBJ1-1, is GAGVSQTPSNKVTEKGKYVELRCDPISGHTALYWYRQSLGQGPEFLIYFQGTGAADDSGLPNDRFFAVRPEGSVSTLKIQRTERGDSAVYLCASSLSGGLEAFFGQGTRLTVV.

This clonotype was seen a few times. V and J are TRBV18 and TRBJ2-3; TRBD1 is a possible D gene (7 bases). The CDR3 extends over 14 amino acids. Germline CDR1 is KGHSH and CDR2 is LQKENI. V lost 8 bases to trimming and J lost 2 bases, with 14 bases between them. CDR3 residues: CASQTGRITDTQYF. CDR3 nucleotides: TGTGCCAGCCAGACAGGGAGGATCACAGATACGCAGTATTTT. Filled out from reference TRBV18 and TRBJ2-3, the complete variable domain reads NAGVMQNPRHLVRRRGQEARLRCSPMKGHSHVYWYRQLPEEGLKFMVYLQKENIIDESGMPKERFSAEFPKEGPSILRIQQVVRGDSAAYFCASQTGRITDTQYFGPGTRLTVL.

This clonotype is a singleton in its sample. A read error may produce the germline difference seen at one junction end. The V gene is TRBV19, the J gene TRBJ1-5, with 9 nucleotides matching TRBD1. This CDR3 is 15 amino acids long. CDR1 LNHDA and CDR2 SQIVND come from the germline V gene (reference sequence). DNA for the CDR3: TGTGCCAGTAGTATTACAGGGGGCGGCAATCGGCCCCAGCGTTTT. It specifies CASSITGGGNRPQRF.

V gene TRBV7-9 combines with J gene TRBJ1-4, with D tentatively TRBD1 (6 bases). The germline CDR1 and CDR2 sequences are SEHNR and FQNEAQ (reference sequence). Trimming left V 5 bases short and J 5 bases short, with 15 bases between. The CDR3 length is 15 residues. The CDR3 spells CASSPGETENEKLFF. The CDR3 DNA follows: TGTGCCAGCAGCCCAGGGGAAACCGAGAATGAAAAACTGTTTTTT. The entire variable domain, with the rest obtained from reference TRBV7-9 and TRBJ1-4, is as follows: DTGVSQNPRHKITKRGQNVTFRCDPISEHNRLYWYRQTLGQGPEFLTYFQNEAQLEKSRLLSDRFSAERPKGSFSTLEIQRTEQGDSAMYLCASSPGETENEKLFFGSGTQLSVL.

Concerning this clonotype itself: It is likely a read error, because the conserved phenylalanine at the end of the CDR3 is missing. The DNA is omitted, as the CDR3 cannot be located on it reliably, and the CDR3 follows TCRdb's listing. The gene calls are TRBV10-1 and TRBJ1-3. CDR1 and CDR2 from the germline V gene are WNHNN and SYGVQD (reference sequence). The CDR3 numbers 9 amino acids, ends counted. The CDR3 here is CASSESVKS.

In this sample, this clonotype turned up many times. CDR3 sequence: CSARDLLAGGIFVDTQYF. CDR3 nucleotide sequence: TGCAGTGCTAGAGATCTCCTAGCGGGAGGTATTTTTGTAGATACGCAGTATTTT. The rearrangement uses TRBV20-1 and TRBJ2-3; 11 bases map to TRBD2. The CDR3 is made up of 18 amino acids. V lost 0 bases, J lost 5 bases, and 13 bases stayed unmatched. Germline CDR1 and CDR2: DFQATT and SNEGSKA (reference sequence).